This T cell receptor beta chain was found in a study of CD8+CD57+ T cells in acquired aplastic anemia. Across the study: Roughly 3 ug was the average amount of DNA from sorted CD4+ and CD8+ cells. Healthy donor CD4+ cell samples had a mean of around 10 million reads. Study conclusions and caveats: For CD8+ Simpson's diversity, patients and controls showed no significant difference. Found in both controls and patients were around 29 CD8+ CDR3 sequences.

This clonotype was observed a single time. Its antigen remains unidentified. Genomic DNA, serving as template, underwent TCR beta VDJ and CDR3 profiling. TCRdb re-called the reads with MiXCR, one entry per CDR3 protein. This sample has about 190,000 distinct CDR3 sequences, with less than 70% found just once. CDR3 length: 13 amino acids. Germline CDR1 and CDR2: SGHDN and FVKESK. The V end was cut by 1 base, the J end by 6 bases, with 9 bases between. The chain links TRBV14 to TRBJ1-2; D gene unclear. The clonotype originates from a human donor in good health, serving as a control. What was sequenced was sorted CD4+, CD8+, or CD8+CD57+ T cells (not recorded which) from PBMCs. The CDR3 DNA reads TGTGCCAGCAGCCAAGTGGGTTTGAATGGCTACACCTTC. Protein: CASSQVGLNGYTF. The whole variable domain, remainder taken from reference TRBV14 and TRBJ1-2, is EAGVTQFPSHSVIEKGQTVTLRCDPISGHDNLYWYRRVMGKEIKFLLHFVKESKQDESGMPNNRFLAERTGGTYSTLKVQPAELEDSGVYFCASSQVGLNGYTFGSGTRLTVV.